The source of this T cell receptor (beta chain) is a study of blood T cell repertoires in COVID-19. On the study more broadly: Material from acute and convalescent COVID-19 was sourced from the United States, Italy and Spain. PBMCs, B-cell-depleted T cells, or T cells provided the cDNA or gDNA that made up the material.

Per the germline V gene, CDR1 is SGHDT and CDR2 is YYEEEE. The CDR3 covers 16 residues. Trimming took off 0 bases at V and 5 bases at J, with 17 bases between the two ends. Individuals aged about 18 to 95 years were recruited from 24 US areas. Two negative PCRs, clearance, or symptom resolution had been documented for recovered Cohort 3 donors. Here immunoSEQ multiplex PCR was the method, and the copy in TCRdb shows in-frame clones only, minus some. The sample shows 150,000 to 200,000 clones, about 91% of them seen only once. Sequencing used PBMCs or T cells enriched from blood (not recorded which). The clonotype comes from a woman aged 18 to 35 who had recovered from COVID-19. V and J are TRBV5-6 and TRBJ1-1; TRBD1 is a possible D gene (6 bases). The DNA for the CDR3 is TGTGCCAGCAGCTTGGCCGGGGGGGCCTCGGGGACTGAAGCTTTCTTT. It yields the protein CASSLAGGASGTEAFF. The full variable domain, completed using reference TRBV5-6 and TRBJ1-1, is DAGVTQSPTHLIKTRGQQVTLRCSPKSGHDTVSWYQQALGQGPQFIFQYYEEEERQRGNFPDRFSGHQFPNYSSELNVNALLLGDSALYLCASSLAGGASGTEAFFGQGTRLTVV.